Following are 6 T cell receptor beta chains from one sample sequenced in a study of graft-versus-host responses after intestinal transplantation. Repertoires were generated with immunoSEQ multiplex PCR, while TCRdb's copy carries only in-frame clones and drops some. The sample contains about 12,000 clones, 84% of which appear only once. This specimen was PBMCs, taken roughly 290 days after intestinal transplant. All receptors derive from a human patient who received an intestinal transplant, so some T cells may come from the graft donor.

The V gene is TRBV2, the J gene TRBJ1-1; 9 positions match TRBD1. Germline V gene lookup returns CDR1 SNHLY and CDR2 FYNNEI. The V segment lost 5 bases and the J segment 7 bases; nucleotides outside the gene matches: 5. The CDR3 runs 13 residues. The CDR3 spells CASSPTGGIEAFF. Here the CDR3 DNA reads TGTGCCAGCAGTCCCACAGGGGGCATTGAAGCTTTCTTT.

CDR3 protein: CASSYSLSGETYEQYF. The CDR3, as DNA: TGTGCCAGCAGTTACTCTCTGTCGGGAGAGACCTACGAGCAGTACTTC. The gene calls are TRBV6-5 and TRBJ2-7; possible D gene TRBD2, 6 bases. This CDR3 spans 16 amino acids. Germline V gene data show CDR1 as MNHEY and CDR2 as SVGAGI. V lost 0 bases, J lost 2 bases, and 14 bases lay in between.

The chain carries TRBV30 and TRBJ2-1; 7 bases are shared with TRBD2. V dropped 0 bases and J dropped 3; count of bases not matched to a gene: 5. The CDR3 loop spans 15 amino acids. Germline V gene sequence: CDR1 GTSNPN, CDR2 SVGIG (reference sequence). This chain's CDR3 is CAWSVRLADYNEQFF. DNA for the CDR3: TGTGCCTGGAGTGTACGGCTAGCGGACTACAATGAGCAGTTCTTC.

This chain connects TRBV7-9 to TRBJ2-7; D gene ambiguous. Trimming removed 2 bases at V and 0 bases at J, with 17 bases between. CDR3 length: 17 amino acids. Germline values: CDR1 SEHNR, CDR2 FQNEAQ (reference sequence). The CDR3 sequence: CASSLNPSAASSYEQYF. DNA of the CDR3: TGTGCCAGCAGCTTAAACCCCTCCGCGGCGAGCTCCTACGAGCAGTACTTC.

The chain combines TRBV7-2 with TRBJ2-3; no definite D call. Per germline, CDR1 SGHTA and CDR2 FQGNSA. CDR3 size: 13 residues. Between the trimmed V and J ends, which lost 1 base and 2 bases, there was a span of 4 bases. The CDR3 loop reads CASSLVSTDTQYF. For the CDR3, the DNA is TGTGCCAGCAGCTTAGTTTCCACAGATACGCAGTATTTT.

The DNA for the CDR3 is TGCAGCGTTACACTAGCGTCTTACAATGAGCAGTTCTTC. The encoded protein is CSVTLASYNEQFF. The J gene is TRBJ2-1, the V gene TRBV29-1; 7 positions agree with TRBD2. J lost 4 bases, V lost 5 bases, and 5 bases had no gene match. CDR3 size: 13 residues. CDR1 and CDR2 (germline): SQVTM, ANQGSEA.